This TCR beta chain derives from a study of yellow fever vaccine responses in identical twins. Study-level points and caveats: Vaccine-induced T cell responses in twins were reportedly observed to appear partly convergent, partly personalized.

This CDR3 is built from 16 residues. The V and J ends lost 1 base and 2 bases respectively, with 12 bases between them. CDR1 LGHNA and CDR2 YSLEER come from the germline V gene. TCRdb redid the calling of the RT-PCR reads with MiXCR, one entry per CDR3 protein. This sample has approximately 2,200 distinct CDR3 sequences, with more than 25% found just once. As concerns this clonotype: What it recognizes is unknown.

The chain uses TRBV4-3 and TRBJ2-1; D is unresolved. The receptor was isolated from a woman aged 18-30 years who received the yellow fever vaccine. The source material was T cells from blood (PBMCs), unsorted or a sorted subset (not recorded which), sampled before or after yellow fever vaccination (not recorded which). The CDR3 here is CASSQVNLVTYNEQFF. The CDR3 coding sequence is TGCGCCAGCAGCCAAGTTAATCTAGTAACCTACAATGAGCAGTTCTTC.